This T cell receptor beta chain was captured in a study of cytomegalovirus exposure and HLA in healthy donors. Study at large: The study's early data release held about 85 million unique TCRs from HLA-typed donors.

The PCR contained 60 Vbeta and 13 Jbeta primers. Sequencing was performed with immunoSEQ multiplex PCR; in TCRdb, only in-frame clones are kept and a portion is missing. Of approximately 150,000 clones in the sample, about 84% were seen once. About this clone: The antigen is not known.

Whole-study results and caveats: In all likelihood, a cluster of highly shared sequence variants was a sequencing artifact.

This CDR3 contains 13 residues. The V end was cut by 4 bases, the J end by 2 bases, with 8 bases between. Germline assignment: CDR1 MNHEY and CDR2 SMNVEV (reference sequence). The J gene is TRBJ1-2, the V gene TRBV27, with a weak D call TRBD1 (6 bases). Sequenced material: PBMCs. The receptor comes from a woman aged 35 to 49 in good health and CMV-seropositive. The CDR3 DNA reads TGTGCCAGCAGTTCCCAGGGGAACTATGGCTACACCTTC. Translating it yields CASSSQGNYGYTF.